This T cell receptor (beta chain) was captured by sequencing in a study of blood T cell repertoires in COVID-19. About the research overall: The origin of the acute and convalescent COVID-19 samples was the United States, Italy and Spain.

Per the original methods: Reference gene primer amplification yielded estimated nucleated cell counts. Sequencing used immunoSEQ multiplex PCR; TCRdb keeps in-frame clones, though not all of them. V and J calls and clone size are given by that table; D and trimming were obtained from the DNA. The sample lists under 65,000 clones; about nine tenths were seen once. The Seattle site enrolled patients during active infection and followed them longitudinally. V dropped 0 bases and J dropped 4 bases, with 15 bases sitting between them. The CDR3 has 16 amino acids. Germline lookup yields CDR1 SEHNR and CDR2 FQNEAQ (reference sequence).

The TCR sequence derives from a woman older than 75 with COVID-19, enrolled during active disease. Sequencing was done on a sample of peripheral blood. The J gene is TRBJ1-2, the V gene TRBV7-9; TRBD1 is a possible D gene (6 bases). CDR3 loop: CASSLAGGQLSYGYTF. The CDR3 DNA reads TGTGCCAGCAGCTTAGCCGGAGGACAGCTCTCCTATGGCTACACCTTC.